This T cell receptor (beta chain) was sequenced in a study of blood T cell repertoires in COVID-19. Study-level information: Whether acute or convalescent, the COVID-19 samples came from the United States, Italy and Spain. Nucleic acid was either cDNA or gDNA, and it came from T cells, B-cell-depleted T cells, or PBMCs.

Unmatched junction bases numbered 6, after V lost 4 bases and J lost 7 bases. Germline V gene lookup returns CDR1 SGHDT and CDR2 YYEEEE. CDR3 length: 14 residues. Per the authors' pipeline: The authors estimated nucleated cell counts from reference gene primer amplification. Libraries were prepared by immunoSEQ multiplex PCR; TCRdb keeps only in-frame clonotypes and omits some of them. Clonal size and the V and J genes are those of that table, whereas D and trimming came from the DNA. The data contain 130,000 or so clones, approximately 89% of them seen just once; the ten biggest clones take up roughly 4%.

The sequence derives from a human donor in a cohort sampled during active COVID-19. The V gene is TRBV5-6, the J gene TRBJ1-5; 9 bases agree with TRBD1. Sequencing input: peripheral blood. This CDR3 is CASSLRQGGQPQHF. DNA of the CDR3: TGTGCCAGCAGCCTACGACAGGGGGGCCAGCCCCAGCATTTT.